The entry below describes one T cell receptor beta chain. The clone's antigen remains unknown. There are no base qualities to consult, and no much larger clone falls within one base. The sample's treatment or condition label, in plain terms: oral pan-JAK inhibitor, 5-10 mg twice daily. From alopecia areata patients, peripheral blood was collected along with lesional scalp punch biopsies. After PBMCs were isolated by density centrifugation and stained for CD3, CD4 and CD8, a FACSAria was used to sort CD4+ and CD8+ T cells. These data come from a study of CD8+ T cells in alopecia areata (dated by TCRdb to 2016 to 2019). For the wider study: Treated patients were enrolled in an open-label pilot trial of oral tofacitinib at 5 to 10 mg twice daily for moderate-to-severe alopecia areata. Patients stayed on tofacitinib for 6 to 18 months and then had 6 months of follow-up off drug so that delayed response and recurrence could be assessed. In treated patients, disease severity was measured using the SALT score, which gives the percentage of scalp surface area affected. The study used high-throughput TCRbeta sequencing to examine T cell clonal expansion in alopecia areata, in both the C3H/HeJ mouse model and human patients. In humans, TCRbeta sequencing was performed on scalp tissue and on sorted CD4+ and CD8+ peripheral blood T cells from healthy controls and from patients with patchy or totalis/universalis alopecia areata. Patients on tofacitinib were biopsied at baseline and after 4 and 24 weeks of treatment, and several of the patients also had a later scalp biopsy. Scalp clonality was compared across normal scalp (n=4), patchy alopecia areata scalp (n=8), and alopecia totalis/universalis scalp (n=8). RNA came from the PAXgene miRNA kit for fixed scalp, the miRNeasy kit for PBMCs, and the RNeasy kit for mouse skin. TCRbeta CDR3 regions were amplified by immunoSEQ multiplex PCR using 35 Vbeta forward and 13 Jbeta reverse primers.

Library preparation employed the immunoSEQ multiplex PCR assay. For TCR sequencing, RNA was extracted from every sample and reverse transcribed into cDNA to serve as template. First-strand cDNA was synthesized with SuperScript III using a 2:1 mix of oligo-dT and random hexamers. Amplification bias was assessed with a synthetic immune receptor repertoire, and residual bias was removed computationally. On the authors' methods: Raw reads were preprocessed for error removal, and CDR3 was defined according to IMGT conventions as running from the conserved cysteine to phenylalanine. Clonality was computed as 1 minus the Shannon entropy, with the entropy normalized by log2 of the number of productive unique TCRs. CD4 or CD8 identity of scalp clones was inferred by cross-referencing scalp TCRbeta sequences with sorted blood CD4 and CD8 repertoires. Held by TCRdb, this immuneACCESS table contains in-frame sequences only and omits some clones. Under half of the omission traces to an unresolved V gene where checked; the cause of the rest is unknown. D and trimming come from the DNA, and the V and J calls and clone size come from that table. The sample records about 180,000 clones, approximately 51% of which are singletons. Of the sample, roughly a tenth falls within the top ten clones.

Broader findings and caveats from the paper: Compared with normal scalp, lesional scalp had higher clonality and more expanded CD8+ clones, particularly in alopecia totalis/universalis, a pattern that suggests antigenic drive. TCR sequences shared between patients were less clear than in mice, possibly partly because of HLA diversity in the patient population. Scalp TCR repertoire analysis is complicated because resident alphabeta T cells in normal human skin are also sequenced, whereas mouse skin is dominated by gammadelta T cells. Many expanded lesional clones persisted in scalp and blood during tofacitinib treatment, which may partly explain relapse after stopping treatment. Tofacitinib significantly lowered scalp clonality and the number of expanded CD8+ clones among the top 100 scalp clones. Because the treated cohort was small and had just a single nonresponder, larger studies are needed to establish links between baseline CD8+ expansion and response.

V and J lose 1 base and 3 bases, and a span of 19 bases separates them. CDR3 length: 17 amino acids, cysteine to phenylalanine. The only DNA kept is the CDR3, 51 bases in frame from the first base. The germline V gene yields SGHDT for CDR1 and YYEEEE for CDR2. The sequence was collected from a human donor with alopecia areata. The source was CD8+ T cells sorted from blood, collected at roughly week 53, from a patient treated with tofacitinib. In this chain, TRBV5-6 is recombined with TRBJ1-2; no confident D gene assignment can be made. The DNA is as follows: TGTGCCAGCAGCTTGTTTGTAGAAGTGGAGGGTGACTATGGCTACACCTTC. It codes for CASSLFVEVEGDYGYTF.